Below, one TCR beta chain is given with its context. Its target is not known. From germline, CDR1 is GTSNPN and CDR2 SVGIG (reference sequence). There are 14 residues in the CDR3. V dropped 3 bases and J dropped 9 bases, with 18 bases sitting between them. CD4+ and CD8+ T cells were sorted from PBMCs. The record originates from a study of CD8+ T cells in alopecia areata. Study-wide results and limits: Compared with normal scalp, lesional scalp had higher clonality and more expanded CD8+ clones.

Extracted RNA was reverse transcribed, and the resulting cDNA served as sequencing template. TCRdb's copy holds only in-frame clones and misses some; the assay was immunoSEQ multiplex PCR. The table records over 150,000 clones, almost 65% of them present only once. The sequence derives from a human donor with alopecia areata. Sequencing was performed on CD4+ T cells sorted from blood, taken at week 0. The V gene is TRBV30, the J gene TRBJ1-5; D gene uncertain. The CDR3 here is CAWSLVTPGSPQHF. The DNA for the CDR3 is TGTGCCTGGAGCTTAGTGACTCCCGGATCGCCCCAGCATTTT.